This section outlines one T cell receptor beta chain sequence together with its context. This may arise from a read error, as a much more abundant clone is one base away. The sample is drawn from a study of T-cell reconstitution after alpha-beta-depleted transplantation in children. The CDR3 spans 13 residues. CDR1 is SQVTM, CDR2 ANQGSEA, per germline. V gave up 4 bases and J gave up 5 bases, with 14 bases separating them. It was with unique molecular identifiers that the TCRbeta library was prepared. TCRdb analysed the PCR reads with MiXCR anew, one entry per CDR3 protein. The sample holds about 340,000 distinct CDR3 sequences, approximately 12% seen once.

The sequence came from a human donor who donated a stem cell graft to a child with Fanconi anemia. V is TRBV29-1 and J is TRBJ1-1; D gene unclear. This sample comprised PBMCs, obtained from the stem cell graft. The CDR3 sequence: CSVGLHRETEAFF. Written as DNA, the CDR3 is TGCAGCGTTGGTCTACATAGGGAGACTGAAGCTTTCTTT.